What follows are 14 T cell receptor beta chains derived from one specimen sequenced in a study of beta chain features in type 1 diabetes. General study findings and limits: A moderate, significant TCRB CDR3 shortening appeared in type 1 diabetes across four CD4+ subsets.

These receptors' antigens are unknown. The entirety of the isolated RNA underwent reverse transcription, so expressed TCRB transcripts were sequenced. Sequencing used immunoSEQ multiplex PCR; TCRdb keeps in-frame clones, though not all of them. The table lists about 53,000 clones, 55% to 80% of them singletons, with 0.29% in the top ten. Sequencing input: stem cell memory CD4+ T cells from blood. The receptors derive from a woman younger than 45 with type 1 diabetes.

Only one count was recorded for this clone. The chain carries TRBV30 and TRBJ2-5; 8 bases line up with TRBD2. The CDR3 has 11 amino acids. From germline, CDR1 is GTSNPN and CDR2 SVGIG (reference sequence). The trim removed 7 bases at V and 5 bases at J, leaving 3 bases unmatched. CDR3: CALTGGETQYF. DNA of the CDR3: TGTGCCTTAACGGGGGGGGAGACCCAGTACTTC.

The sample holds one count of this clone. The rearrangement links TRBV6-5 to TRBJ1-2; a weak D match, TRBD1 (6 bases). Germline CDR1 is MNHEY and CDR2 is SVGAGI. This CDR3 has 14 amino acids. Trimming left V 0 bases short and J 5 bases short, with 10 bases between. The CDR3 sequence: CASSYSLGQYGYTF. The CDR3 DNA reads TGTGCCAGCAGTTACTCACTTGGACAGTATGGCTACACCTTC.

CDR3 protein: CASTQRASAQETQYF. CDR3 sequence (DNA): TGTGCCAGCACGCAGAGAGCTAGCGCCCAAGAGACCCAGTACTTC. The chain has TRBV18 and TRBJ2-5, with D possibly TRBD2 on 6 matching bases. The CDR3 spans 15 residues. Trimming took 8 bases from V and 1 from J, leaving 17 bases between them. Germline-derived CDR1 and CDR2 are KGHSH and LQKENI.

The CDR3 spells CASSSQRGSGTEAFF. The CDR3 DNA follows: TGTGCCAGCAGCTCGCAACGGGGAAGCGGCACTGAAGCTTTCTTT. This chain joins TRBV7-2 and TRBJ1-1; unclear D gene. Germline CDR1 is SGHTA and CDR2 is FQGNSA. The CDR3 is 15 residues long. V lost 4 bases to trimming and J lost 4 bases, with 16 bases between them.

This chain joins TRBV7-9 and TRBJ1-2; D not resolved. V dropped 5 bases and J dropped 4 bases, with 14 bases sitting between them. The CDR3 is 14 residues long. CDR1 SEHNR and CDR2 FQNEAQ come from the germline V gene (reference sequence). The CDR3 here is CASSREGGFYGYTF. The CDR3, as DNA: TGTGCCAGCAGCCGAGAGGGAGGCTTCTATGGCTACACCTTC.

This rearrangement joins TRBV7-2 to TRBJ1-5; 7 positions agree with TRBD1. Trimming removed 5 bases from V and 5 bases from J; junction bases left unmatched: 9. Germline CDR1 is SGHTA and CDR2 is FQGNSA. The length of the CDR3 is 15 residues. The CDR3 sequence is CASSGPGQSYQPQHF. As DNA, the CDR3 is TGTGCCAGCAGCGGACCGGGACAGAGTTATCAGCCCCAGCATTTT.

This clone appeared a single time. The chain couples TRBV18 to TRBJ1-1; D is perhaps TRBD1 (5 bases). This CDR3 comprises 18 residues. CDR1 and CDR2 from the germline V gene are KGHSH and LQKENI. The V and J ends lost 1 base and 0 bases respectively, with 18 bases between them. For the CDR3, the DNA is TGTGCCAGCTCACCACGGCCCAGTTCAGGGTGGATGAACACTGAAGCTTTCTTT. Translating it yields CASSPRPSSGWMNTEAFF.

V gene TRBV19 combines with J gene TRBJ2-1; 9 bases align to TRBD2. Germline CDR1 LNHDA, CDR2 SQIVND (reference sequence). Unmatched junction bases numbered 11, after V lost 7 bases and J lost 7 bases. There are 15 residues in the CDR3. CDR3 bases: TGTGCCAGTACCCCCCTCGGCGGGAGGGGGAATGAGCAGTTCTTC. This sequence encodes CASTPLGGRGNEQFF.

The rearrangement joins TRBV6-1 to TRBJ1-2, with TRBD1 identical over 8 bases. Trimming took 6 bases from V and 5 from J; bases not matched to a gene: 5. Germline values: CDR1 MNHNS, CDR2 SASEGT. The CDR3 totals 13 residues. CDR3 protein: CASSRTGIYGYTF. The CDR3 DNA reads TGTGCCAGCAGCCGGACAGGGATTTATGGCTACACCTTC.

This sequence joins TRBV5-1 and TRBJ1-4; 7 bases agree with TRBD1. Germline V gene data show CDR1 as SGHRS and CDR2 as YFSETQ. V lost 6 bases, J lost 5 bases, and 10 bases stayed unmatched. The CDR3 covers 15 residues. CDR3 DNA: TGCGCCAGCAAAGACCCCGGGACAGCGAATGAAAAACTGTTTTTT. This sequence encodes CASKDPGTANEKLFF.

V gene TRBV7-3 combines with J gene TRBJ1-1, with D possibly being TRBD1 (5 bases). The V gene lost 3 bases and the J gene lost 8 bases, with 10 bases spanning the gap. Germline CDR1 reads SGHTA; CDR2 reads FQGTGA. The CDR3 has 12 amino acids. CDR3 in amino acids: CASSFQGQEAFF. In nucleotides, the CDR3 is TGTGCCAGCAGCTTCCAGGGTCAAGAAGCTTTCTTT.

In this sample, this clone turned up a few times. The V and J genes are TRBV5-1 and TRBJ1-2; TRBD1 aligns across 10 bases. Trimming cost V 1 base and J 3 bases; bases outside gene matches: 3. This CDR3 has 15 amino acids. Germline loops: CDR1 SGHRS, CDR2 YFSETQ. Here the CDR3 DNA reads TGCGCCAGCAGCTTGCGACAGGGGGCAGACTATGGCTACACCTTC. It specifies CASSLRQGADYGYTF.

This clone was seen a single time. The CDR3 protein is CATSTGQGGQQYF. The CDR3 coding sequence is TGTGCCACCTCCACCGGACAGGGGGGACAGCAGTACTTC. The V and J genes are TRBV19 and TRBJ2-7, with 10 positions matching TRBD1. Trimming at V came to 10 bases and at J to 8 bases, leaving 11 bases not matched to a gene. Germline V lookup: CDR1 LNHDA, CDR2 SQIVND (reference sequence). This CDR3 contains 13 residues. Variable domain in full (rest from reference TRBV19 and TRBJ2-7): DGGITQSPKYLFRKEGQNVTLSCEQNLNHDAMYWYRQDPGQGLRLIYYSQIVNDFQKGDIAEGYSVSREKKESFPLTVTSAQKNPTAFYLCATSTGQGGQQYFGPGTRLTVT.

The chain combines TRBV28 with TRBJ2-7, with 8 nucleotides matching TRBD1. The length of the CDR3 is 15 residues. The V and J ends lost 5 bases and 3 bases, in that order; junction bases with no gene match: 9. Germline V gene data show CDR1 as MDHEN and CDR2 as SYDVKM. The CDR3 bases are TGTGCCAGCAGTCTGCTAAACAGGGGGAACTACGAGCAGTACTTC. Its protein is CASSLLNRGNYEQYF.